A selection of T cell receptor beta chains follows, all from one sample in a study of cytomegalovirus exposure and HLA in healthy donors. Clones were read by immunoSEQ multiplex PCR, and TCRdb kept only the in-frame ones, dropping some. The sample gives roughly 120,000 clones, around 74% of which show up once; less than 5% is in the top ten. The sequenced sample consisted of PBMCs. These receptors came from a woman in her forties or fifties in good health and CMV-seropositive. CDR3s include the opening cysteine and the closing phenylalanine or tryptophan. Each record gives: J gene, V gene, clone size, D gene, CDR3 DNA, CDR3 protein. A D gene is named only where the DNA matches it firmly. A row's size may be missing; if present it is once, few, many or a size class.

>TRBJ2-4|TRBV19|-|-
TGTGCCAGTAGTTGGCGGGCGGGACAGATCAAAAACATTCAGTACTTC
CASSWRAGQIKNIQYF
>TRBJ2-2|TRBV2|-|-
TGTGCCAGCAGTGTAACAGCCACCGGGGAGCTGTTTTTT
CASSVTATGELFF
>TRBJ2-2|TRBV27|few|TRBD1
TGTGCCAGCAGCCAAGGGACAGGGCGGGCGAGGAGCACCGGGGAGCTGTTTTTT
CASSQGTGRARSTGELFF
>TRBJ1-3|TRBV9|-|-
TGTGCCAGCGCCTTAGGGGACACCATATATTTT
CASALGDTIYF
>TRBJ2-3|TRBV28|-|-
TGTGCCAGCAGTAGACCTAGCGTAGGCACAGATACGCAGTATTTT
CASSRPSVGTDTQYF
>TRBJ2-7|TRBV7-7|-|TRBD1
TGTGCCAGCAGCAAGACGGACAGGGGGGACGAGCAGTACTTC
CASSKTDRGDEQYF
>TRBJ2-3|TRBV6-6|-|TRBD2
TGTGCCAGCAGTTTCCCGGGACTAGCGGAAGATACGCAGTATTTT
CASSFPGLAEDTQYF
>TRBJ1-6|TRBV5-4|-|-
TGTGCCAGCAGCCCGAGCGGGAGCTCCTATAATTCACCCCTCCACTTT
CASSPSGSSYNSPLHF
>TRBJ1-5|TRBV6-1|few|-
TGTGCCAGCAGCTACAGGGCTGGCAATCAGCCCCAGCATTTT
CASSYRAGNQPQHF
>TRBJ1-6|TRBV6-1|-|TRBD1
TGTGCCAGCAGTGAACAGGGGGGCTATTCACCCCTCCACTTT
CASSEQGGYSPLHF
>TRBJ1-2|TRBV9|-|-
TGTGCCAGCAGCGTAGTAAGTCACGGGGGCTACACCTTC
CASSVVSHGGYTF
>TRBJ2-1|TRBV12-5|few|TRBD2
TGTGCTAGTGGTTTGGGACTAGCGGGGGGAAATGAGCAGTTCTTC
CASGLGLAGGNEQFF
>TRBJ2-3|TRBV14|-|-
TGTGCCAGCAGCCAAGAGAGGACTACATCCGGGTATTTT
CASSQERTTSGYF
>TRBJ2-1|TRBV7-9|-|-
TGTGCCAGCAGCCCGACAGGAGGGGGCGCGAGTTGGGAGCAGTTCTTC
CASSPTGGGASWEQFF
>TRBJ2-1|TRBV2|-|-
TGTGCCAGCAGTGACGGGGTATTAGCCTACAATGAGCAGTTCTTC
CASSDGVLAYNEQFF
>TRBJ1-1|TRBV10-3|-|TRBD1
TGTGCCATCACCAGGACAGGGGGCACTGAAGCTTTCTTT
CAITRTGGTEAFF
>TRBJ2-7|TRBV7-9|-|TRBD1
TGTGCCAGCAGCAGTCCGGGACAGGGTCCCCATTACGAGCAGTACTTC
CASSSPGQGPHYEQYF
>TRBJ2-7|TRBV4-1|-|TRBD1
TGCGCCAGCAGCCAAGATCTCGGGACAGGGGGCAGCGAGCAGTACTTC
CASSQDLGTGGSEQYF
>TRBJ2-1|TRBV7-9|-|-
TGTGCCAGCAGCTTACGTACTAGTCGGTGGCACAATGAGCAGTTCTTC
CASSLRTSRWHNEQFF
>TRBJ2-5|TRBV5-1|few|TRBD2
TGCGCCAGCAGCTTGGGGGGGACTAGCGGCCAAGAGACCCAGTACTTC
CASSLGGTSGQETQYF
>TRBJ2-3|TRBV19|-|TRBD2
TGTGCCAGTAGCCTGGGGGGGAGCACAGATACGCAGTATTTT
CASSLGGSTDTQYF
>TRBJ1-5|TRBV6-1|-|-
TGTGCCAGCAGTGATCCGGGAGGGAGCAATCAGCCCCAGCATTTT
CASSDPGGSNQPQHF
>TRBJ1-2|TRBV5-6|-|TRBD1
TGTGCCAGCACCAGGAGGGGGCTCATCGATGGCTACACCTTC
CASTRRGLIDGYTF
>TRBJ1-2|TRBV4-3|-|-
TGCGCCAGCAGCCAAGAGCCCCAGGGAGGCTATGGCTACACCTTC
CASSQEPQGGYGYTF
>TRBJ1-2|TRBV7-9|-|-
TGTGCCAGCAGCTTATCCCGCGGGATTGGGGGAAATGGCTACACCTTC
CASSLSRGIGGNGYTF
>TRBJ2-7|TRBV28|-|TRBD1
TGTGCCAGCAGTCCAGGACAGGCCCCCTACGAGCAGTACTTC
CASSPGQAPYEQYF
>TRBJ2-3|TRBV5-5|few|TRBD2
TGTGCCAGCAGCTCCCCGACTAGCGGGGGGGCCATTTATACGCAGTATTTT
CASSSPTSGGAIYTQYF
>TRBJ2-6|TRBV7-9|-|-
TGTGCCAGCAGCTTCTCTTCTGGGGCCAACGTCCTGACTTTC
CASSFSSGANVLTF
>TRBJ2-3|TRBV7-2|-|-
TGTGCCAGCAGCTTAGCCCTAGAGGCAGATACGCAGTATTTT
CASSLALEADTQYF
>TRBJ2-1|TRBV7-2|-|TRBD2
TGTGCCAGCAGCTTAGGGGCTAGCGGGGGGTTCAGTGAGCAGTTCTTC
CASSLGASGGFSEQFF
>TRBJ2-3|TRBV29-1|-|-
TGCAGCGTTGAAGTTTCAGCAGATACGCAGTATTTT
CSVEVSADTQYF
>TRBJ2-5|TRBV6-4|-|TRBD1
TGTGCCAGCAGGCTAGACAGGGGGCAGGAGACCCAGTACTTC
CASRLDRGQETQYF
>TRBJ1-5|TRBV6-1|once|TRBD1
TGTGCCAGCATTGGACAGGATAGCAATCAGCCCCAGCATTTT
CASIGQDSNQPQHF
>TRBJ1-2|TRBV6-5|-|-
TGTGCCAGCAGCCCCGACAGATATGGCTACACCTTC
CASSPDRYGYTF
>TRBJ1-4|TRBV14|-|-
TGTGCCAGCAGCCAGTTTTCCGGGTCCGAAAAACTGTTTTTT
CASSQFSGSEKLFF
>TRBJ2-7|TRBV5-1|-|-
TGCGCCAGCAGCTACCCAGGGGTCGAGCAGTACTTC
CASSYPGVEQYF
>TRBJ1-3|TRBV7-2|-|-
TGTGCCAGCAGGGTCGACAGTCTACCTGGAAACACCATATATTTT
CASRVDSLPGNTIYF
>TRBJ2-7|TRBV28|-|TRBD1
TGTGCCAGCAGTCCAGGGGGCTACGAGCAGTACTTC
CASSPGGYEQYF
>TRBJ1-2|TRBV19|few|-
TGTGCCAGTAGCCCCTCTTCTTACAGGGGCTACACCTTC
CASSPSSYRGYTF
>TRBJ1-5|TRBV30|few|-
TGTGCCAGGAAGGGGGGGGCATACGGCAATCAGCCCCAGCATTTT
CARKGGAYGNQPQHF
>TRBJ2-2|TRBV5-4|-|TRBD1
TGTGCCAGCAGCTTCGCAGGGGGCGGAGGAATCGGGGAGCTGTTTTTT
CASSFAGGGGIGELFF
>TRBJ1-3|TRBV7-2|-|-
TGTGCCAGCAGCTCCCTGGCGGGAGGTACTGGAAACACCATATATTTT
CASSSLAGGTGNTIYF
>TRBJ1-5|TRBV7-6|-|-
TGTGCCAGCAGCTTATATAATCAGCCCCAGCATTTT
CASSLYNQPQHF
>TRBJ2-5|TRBV7-9|-|-
TGTGCCAGCAGCTTAGCGCGCGCGGCAGCCGCTCAAGAGACCCAGTACTTC
CASSLARAAAAQETQYF
>TRBJ1-3|TRBV7-2|-|-
TGTGCCAGCAGCTTAGTGTTTGGGGGAAGCGGGGGAAACACCATATATTTT
CASSLVFGGSGGNTIYF
>TRBJ1-2|TRBV27|-|-
TGTGCCAGCAGTTTTGGCAGGGGAAACTATGGCTACACCTTC
CASSFGRGNYGYTF
>TRBJ2-1|TRBV19|-|TRBD1
TGTGCCAGTAGGGCCGGGACAGGGGCCTACAATGAGCAGTTCTTC
CASRAGTGAYNEQFF
>TRBJ1-2|TRBV5-1|-|TRBD1
TGCGCCAGCAGCACAGGACAGGGTGCCAATGGCTACACCTTC
CASSTGQGANGYTF
>TRBJ1-1|TRBV28|-|TRBD1
TGTGCCAGCACCTCTCGGGGCAGGGGGCACACTGAAGCTTTCTTT
CASTSRGRGHTEAFF
>TRBJ1-4|TRBV6-5|-|-
TGTGCCAGCAGTTACCGGAGGGGTGGTGAAAAACTGTTTTTT
CASSYRRGGEKLFF
>TRBJ1-1|TRBV7-3|-|-
TGTGCCAGCAGCTTAATTGCAGGGGCCGGTGAAGCTTTCTTT
CASSLIAGAGEAFF
>TRBJ2-7|TRBV30|few|-
TGTGCCTGGGGAAGGGGTTACGAGCAGTACTTC
CAWGRGYEQYF
>TRBJ2-2|TRBV12-5|once|TRBD1
TGTGCTAGTGGTGACAGGGTTACCGGGGAGCTGTTTTTT
CASGDRVTGELFF
>TRBJ1-1|TRBV14|few|-
TGTGCCAGCAGCCCTTTTGAGGGGAACACTGAAGCTTTCTTT
CASSPFEGNTEAFF
>TRBJ1-3|TRBV7-2|-|-
TGTGCCAGCAGCCAGAGGCGGAACTCTGGAAACACCATATATTTT
CASSQRRNSGNTIYF
>TRBJ2-3|TRBV11-3|few|TRBD1
TGTGCCAGCAGCTTTCGGACAGGTGCAGATACGCAGTATTTT
CASSFRTGADTQYF
>TRBJ2-7|TRBV28|-|TRBD1
TGTGCCAGCAGTCCCTCGGGACAGGACATCCCCTACGAGCAGTACTTC
CASSPSGQDIPYEQYF
>TRBJ1-3|TRBV9|few|-
TGTGCCAGCAGCGGACTTAGCCTTGGCACCATATATTTT
CASSGLSLGTIYF
>TRBJ1-6|TRBV10-2|-|-
TGCGCCAGCAGTGTTCAGGGCAATTCACCCCTCCACTTT
CASSVQGNSPLHF